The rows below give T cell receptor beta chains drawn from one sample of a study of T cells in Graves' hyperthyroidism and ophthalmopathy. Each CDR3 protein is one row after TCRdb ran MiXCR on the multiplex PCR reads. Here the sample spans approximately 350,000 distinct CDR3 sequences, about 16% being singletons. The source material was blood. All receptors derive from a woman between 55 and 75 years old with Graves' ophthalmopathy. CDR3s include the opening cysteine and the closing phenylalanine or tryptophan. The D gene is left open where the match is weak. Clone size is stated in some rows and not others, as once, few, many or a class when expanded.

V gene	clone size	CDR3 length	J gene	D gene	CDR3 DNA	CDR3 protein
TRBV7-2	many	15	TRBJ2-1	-	TGTGCCAGCAGAATCCCGGGAACTACCTCCGATGAGCAGTTCTTC	CASRIPGTTSDEQFF
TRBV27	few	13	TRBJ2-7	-	TGTGCCAGCAGTTTCTCCAGGGCCTACGAGCAGTACTTC	CASSFSRAYEQYF
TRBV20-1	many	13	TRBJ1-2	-	TGCAGTGCTAGGGACACAAATAACTATGGCTACACCTTC	CSARDTNNYGYTF
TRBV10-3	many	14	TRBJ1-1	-	TGTGCCATCAGTGAGTGGTCGGTGAACACTGAAGCTTTCTTT	CAISEWSVNTEAFF
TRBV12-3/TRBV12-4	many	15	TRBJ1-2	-	TGTGCCAGCAGTCCCTCTGGGGACGTCGCCTATGGCTACACCTTC	CASSPSGDVAYGYTF
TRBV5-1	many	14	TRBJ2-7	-	TGCGCCAGCAGCCAAACAATAGATTCCAACGAGCAGTACTTC	CASSQTIDSNEQYF
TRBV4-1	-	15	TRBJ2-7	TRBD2	TGCGCCAGCAGCCCGAGCGGGAGGAGCGACTACGAGCAGTACTTC	CASSPSGRSDYEQYF
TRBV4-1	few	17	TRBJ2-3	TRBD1	TGCGCCAGCAGCCATCGGGACAGGGGATCCTCCACAGATACGCAGTATTTT	CASSHRDRGSSTDTQYF
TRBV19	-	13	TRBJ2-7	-	TGTGCCAGTAGTAGGAGTGGCTCCTACGAGCAGTACTTC	CASSRSGSYEQYF
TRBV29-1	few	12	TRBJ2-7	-	TGCAGCGTATCTGACGGCGCCTACGAGCAGTACTTC	CSVSDGAYEQYF
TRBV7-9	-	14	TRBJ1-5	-	TGTGCCAGCAGCTCGACAGACCCCAATCAGCCCCAGCATTTT	CASSSTDPNQPQHF
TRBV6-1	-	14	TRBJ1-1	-	TGTGCCAGCAGTGAGAGGGAACGGTGGACTGAAGCTTTCTTT	CASSERERWTEAFF
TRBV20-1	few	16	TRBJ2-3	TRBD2	TGCAGTGCCGAGACGAGACTAGCGGGAGGGATAGATACGCAGTATTTT	CSAETRLAGGIDTQYF
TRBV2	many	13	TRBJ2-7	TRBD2	TGTGCCAGCAGGGGGACTAGACCTAGCGGGCAGTACTTC	CASRGTRPSGQYF
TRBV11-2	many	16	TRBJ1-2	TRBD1	TGTGCCAGCAGCGAAGGGTTGGACAGGGAGGTCGACGGCTACACCTTC	CASSEGLDREVDGYTF
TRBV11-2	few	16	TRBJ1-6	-	TGTGCCAGCAGCTTAGATCGTCAGGGGACTGGTTCACCCCTCCACTTT	CASSLDRQGTGSPLHF
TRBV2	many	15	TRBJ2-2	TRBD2	TGTGCCAGCAGTAAGACTAGCGGGGCAACCGGGGAGCTGTTTTTT	CASSKTSGATGELFF
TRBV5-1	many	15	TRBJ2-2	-	TGCGCCAGCAGCTTGGTCCAGGTGCCCACCGGGGAGCTGTTTTTT	CASSLVQVPTGELFF
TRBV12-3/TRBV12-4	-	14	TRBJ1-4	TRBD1	TGTGCCAGCAGCCTCCGGGACAGGGGGGAAAAACTGTTTTTT	CASSLRDRGEKLFF
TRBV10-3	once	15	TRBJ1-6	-	TGTGCCATCAGTGAGCCTAGGGTTGCCAATTCACCCCTCCACTTT	CAISEPRVANSPLHF
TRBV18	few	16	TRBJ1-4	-	TGTGCCAGCTCACCAGGAGAGGGGAGTCGGGGCGAAAAACTGTTTTTT	CASSPGEGSRGEKLFF
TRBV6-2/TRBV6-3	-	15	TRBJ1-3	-	TGTGCCAGCACCGAGAGGGGTAGCTCTGGAAACACCATATATTTT	CASTERGSSGNTIYF
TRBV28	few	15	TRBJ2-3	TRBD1	TGTGCCAGCAGTTCGGTGGACAGGAACACAGATACGCAGTATTTT	CASSSVDRNTDTQYF
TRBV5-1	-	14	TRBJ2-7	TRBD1	TGTGCCAGCAGCCGCTCCGGGACAGGGTACGAGCAGTACTTC	CASSRSGTGYEQYF